The 23 T cell receptor beta chains reported below all come from one sample, sequenced in a study of healthy donors' naive CD4 and CD8 T cells. A linear amplification protocol produced the TCR libraries from 500 ng of total RNA. Each CDR3 protein gets one entry after TCRdb re-called the reads with MiXCR. The sample has about 200,000 distinct CDR3 sequences; 74% are singletons. The sequenced material came from naive CD4+ and CD8+ T cells sorted from blood, pooled from several donors. The receptors stem from a pool of human donors in good health; the sample pools cells from several healthy donors.

V usage is TRBV29-1 and J usage is TRBJ2-6; 7 bases map to TRBD1. The V and J ends lost 6 bases and 0 bases, in that order; junction bases with no gene match: 11. This CDR3 comprises 17 residues. Germline V gives CDR1 SQVTM, CDR2 ANQGSEA. The CDR3 DNA reads TGCAGCGTCGTATCCAGGACAGGCGACTCTGGGGCCAACGTCCTGACTTTC. Translated: CSVVSRTGDSGANVLTF.

This clonotype has only a few counts. V usage is TRBV4-3 and J usage is TRBJ2-7; TRBD1 is a possible D gene (6 bases). The germline CDR1 and CDR2 sequences are LGHNA and YSLEER. Trimming shortened V by 4 bases and J by 3 bases, and 13 bases separated the two germline ends. The CDR3 runs 14 residues. CDR3 sequence (DNA): TGCGCCAGCAGCCGAGTGCAGGGGCACTACGAGCAGTACTTC. Translated: CASSRVQGHYEQYF.

This chain uses TRBV27 with TRBJ2-3; the D gene is possibly TRBD2 (6 bases). Germline values: CDR1 MNHEY, CDR2 SMNVEV (reference sequence). V was shortened by 4 bases and J by 0 bases, with 14 bases between the two germline ends. This CDR3 region has 16 residues. CDR3 DNA sequence: TGTGCCAGCAGTTCCCGACTAGTATCGAGCACAGATACGCAGTATTTT. Translated: CASSSRLVSSTDTQYF.

The V and J genes are TRBV6-5 and TRBJ2-1; 8 nucleotides align to TRBD2. Germline CDR1 MNHEY, CDR2 SVGAGI. This CDR3 spans 16 amino acids. Germline trimming cut 7 bases from V and 4 bases from J; bases unmatched to any gene: 12. DNA of the CDR3: TGTGCCAGCAACTACAGTGGGACTAGGAAGTACAATGAGCAGTTCTTC. It is translated as CASNYSGTRKYNEQFF.

The chain couples TRBV5-1 to TRBJ2-7; 10 nucleotides line up with TRBD2. The CDR3 is made up of 17 amino acids. Germline V gene lookup returns CDR1 SGHRS and CDR2 YFSETQ. The V and J ends lost 0 bases and 4 bases, in that order; junction bases with no gene match: 10. For the CDR3, the DNA is TGCGCCAGCAGCTTGGCGGTACTAGCGGGAAGACCTTACGAGCAGTACTTC. Translation: CASSLAVLAGRPYEQYF.

The chain couples TRBV18 to TRBJ1-5; 7 bases line up with TRBD1. Germline values: CDR1 KGHSH, CDR2 LQKENI. Losses at the gene ends were 4 bases for V and 4 bases for J; bases not matched to a gene: 7. The CDR3 has 15 residues. The CDR3, as DNA: TGTGCCAGCTCACAGGACAGGACCCTGAATCAGCCCCAGCATTTT. Translating it yields CASSQDRTLNQPQHF. The whole variable domain, filled in from reference TRBV18 and TRBJ1-5, reads NAGVMQNPRHLVRRRGQEARLRCSPMKGHSHVYWYRQLPEEGLKFMVYLQKENIIDESGMPKERFSAEFPKEGPSILRIQQVVRGDSAAYFCASSQDRTLNQPQHFGDGTRLSIL.

This clonotype was found once. This chain uses TRBV29-1 with TRBJ2-3; 10 nucleotides agree with TRBD2. From germline, CDR1 is SQVTM and CDR2 ANQGSEA. The CDR3 length is 14 residues. The V and J ends lost 4 bases and 6 bases, in that order; junction bases with no gene match: 7. This CDR3 reads CSVVGPGLADTQYF. The CDR3 bases are TGCAGCGTTGTAGGGCCGGGACTAGCGGATACGCAGTATTTT.

The chain carries TRBV15 and TRBJ2-3, with 9 bases lining up with TRBD2. This CDR3 region has 16 residues. Trimming removed 5 bases from V and 5 bases from J; junction bases left unmatched: 11. Germline loops: CDR1 LNHNV, CDR2 YYDKDF (reference sequence). The CDR3 nucleotides read TGTGCCACCAGCGTGAATAGCGGGAGAACGGGAGATACGCAGTATTTT. Its protein product is CATSVNSGRTGDTQYF.

For the CDR3, the DNA is TGTGCCAGCAGTTGGAGGGGGCGGCACACTGAAGCTTTCTTT. It yields the protein CASSWRGRHTEAFF. The chain links TRBV27 to TRBJ1-1; 7 nucleotides align to TRBD1. V lost 4 bases, J lost 3 bases, and 5 bases stayed unmatched. The CDR3 runs to 14 residues. Germline CDR1 is MNHEY and CDR2 is SMNVEV (reference sequence).

This clonotype was seen a few times. The rearrangement joins TRBV6-5 to TRBJ2-7, with 9 bases matching TRBD2. The CDR3 extends over 15 amino acids. V was clipped by 3 bases and J by 7 bases; unmatched bases: 10. CDR1 and CDR2 from the germline V gene are MNHEY and SVGAGI. This chain's CDR3 is CASSYNPSGTREQYF. The CDR3 DNA reads TGTGCCAGCAGTTATAATCCTAGCGGGACACGGGAGCAGTACTTC.

This clonotype was seen a handful of times. This sequence joins TRBV27 and TRBJ1-1; D is unclear. Trimming pared 1 base from V and 1 base from J, leaving 7 bases between. Germline-derived CDR1 and CDR2 are MNHEY and SMNVEV (reference sequence). CDR3 length equals 14 residues. The CDR3 sequence is CASSLWRANTEAFF. DNA of the CDR3: TGTGCCAGCAGTTTATGGCGGGCGAACACTGAAGCTTTCTTT.

Points on this clonotype: A junction end diverges from the germline sequence, so it may reflect a read error. The chain combines TRBV6-2 or TRBV6-3 with TRBJ2-5, with D hard to call. This CDR3 is 18 amino acids long. The germline CDR1 and CDR2 sequences are MNHEY and SVGEGT. CDR3: CAGSLIPALTRIKETQYF. CDR3 DNA: TGTGCCGGCAGCCTCATACCAGCTTTGACACGCATAAAGGAGACCCAGTACTTC.

The chain couples TRBV18 to TRBJ1-1, with 7 nucleotides matching TRBD1. CDR1 is KGHSH and CDR2 is LQKENI in the germline V gene. This CDR3 comprises 14 residues. With 5 bases clipped from V and 1 base from J, the junction kept 4 bases outside the gene matches. Written as DNA, the CDR3 is TGTGCCAGCTCAGCCAACAGGGGGAACACTGAAGCTTTCTTT. It yields the protein CASSANRGNTEAFF.

The chain recombines TRBV6-6 with TRBJ2-7; D may be TRBD2 (6 bases). V was cut by 2 bases and J by 0 bases, with 11 bases left in between. Germline assignment: CDR1 MNHNY and CDR2 SVGAGI (reference sequence). The CDR3 consists of 15 residues. This CDR3 reads CASSYGGSNSYEQYF. The CDR3 nucleotides read TGTGCCAGCAGTTACGGAGGGAGTAACTCCTACGAGCAGTACTTC.

This clonotype has more than one count but fewer than ten. The J gene is TRBJ2-7, the V gene TRBV27; 7 bases match TRBD2. Trimming at V came to 6 bases and at J to 5 bases, leaving 10 bases not matched to a gene. The CDR3 consists of 14 residues. Germline CDR1 is MNHEY and CDR2 is SMNVEV (reference sequence). The CDR3: CASSPAGKMDEQYF. Here the CDR3 DNA reads TGTGCCAGCAGCCCAGCGGGGAAAATGGACGAGCAGTACTTC.

This rearrangement joins TRBV6-5 to TRBJ2-3; D is unresolved. Trimming took 0 bases from V and 0 from J, leaving 10 bases between them. Looked up from germline, CDR1 is MNHEY and CDR2 is SVGAGI. The CDR3 spans 16 residues. The CDR3 sequence: CASSYSTQSSTDTQYF. CDR3 DNA sequence: TGTGCCAGCAGTTACTCGACCCAGAGTAGCACAGATACGCAGTATTTT.

The V call is TRBV19, the J call TRBJ1-5; 9 bases are shared with TRBD1. V dropped 6 bases and J dropped 7; count of bases not matched to a gene: 10. CDR1 is LNHDA and CDR2 is SQIVND in the germline V gene (reference sequence). This CDR3 comprises 15 residues. DNA of the CDR3: TGTGCCAGTAGCATTCGGGGACAGGGATGGCAGCCCCAGCATTTT. It codes for CASSIRGQGWQPQHF.

The V gene is TRBV27, the J gene TRBJ2-2, with D unclear. The CDR3 length is 14 residues. Germline V lookup: CDR1 MNHEY, CDR2 SMNVEV (reference sequence). V shed 3 bases and J shed 6 bases, with 11 bases lying between them. The CDR3 coding sequence is TGTGCCAGCAGTTTGAACCCCGCGTCCGGGGAGCTGTTTTTT. Translation: CASSLNPASGELFF.

The J gene is TRBJ2-5, the V gene TRBV29-1; the D call may be TRBD1 or TRBD2 (5 bases each). CDR3 length: 13 residues. The germline V and J ends were trimmed by 1 base and 5 bases, with 11 bases remaining between them. Germline-derived CDR1 and CDR2 are SQVTM and ANQGSEA. In DNA form, the CDR3 reads TGCAGCGTTGAAGTGGGGCGAGGGGAGACCCAGTACTTC. Its translation is CSVEVGRGETQYF.

This clonotype was detected only once. The V call is TRBV19, the J call TRBJ2-1; perhaps D is TRBD1 or TRBD2 (5 bases each). Germline CDR1 LNHDA, CDR2 SQIVND (reference sequence). There are 14 residues in the CDR3. Trimming pared 3 bases from V and 8 bases from J, leaving 14 bases between. CDR3 residues: CASSILGMGHEQFF. Written as DNA, the CDR3 is TGTGCCAGTAGTATTCTCGGGATGGGGCATGAGCAGTTCTTC.

The chain is built from TRBV19 and TRBJ1-1; TRBD1 is a possible D gene (6 bases). In germline, CDR1 is LNHDA, CDR2 SQIVND (reference sequence). CDR3 size: 17 residues. Trimming removed 0 bases from V and 4 bases from J, with 18 bases in between. In DNA, the CDR3 is TGTGCCAGTAGTATAGATCGGCCACAGGGCGGAGGCACTGAAGCTTTCTTT. It translates to CASSIDRPQGGGTEAFF.

The chain employs TRBV29-1 and TRBJ1-2; tentatively, D is TRBD1 (6 bases). The germline gives CDR1 SQVTM, CDR2 ANQGSEA. The length of the CDR3 is 15 residues. Between the trimmed V and J ends, which lost 5 bases and 0 bases, there was a span of 16 bases. CDR3 nucleotides: TGCAGCGTTCCCCGGGGACAAATCACTAACTATGGCTACACCTTC. Amino acid sequence: CSVPRGQITNYGYTF. Variable domain in full (rest from reference TRBV29-1 and TRBJ1-2): SAVISQKPSRDICQRGTSLTIQCQVDSQVTMMFWYRQQPGQSLTLIATANQGSEATYESGFVIDKFPISRPNLTFSTLTVSNMSPEDSSIYLCSVPRGQITNYGYTFGSGTRLTVV.

The chain employs TRBV2 and TRBJ2-6; D remains unclear. The V end lost 2 bases, the J end lost 0 bases, and 8 bases lay between the germline ends. The germline V gene has CDR1 SNHLY and CDR2 FYNNEI. This CDR3 has 16 amino acids. This chain's CDR3 is CASSEKRTSGANVLTF. The CDR3 nucleotides are TGTGCCAGCAGTGAAAAACGGACCTCTGGGGCCAACGTCCTGACTTTC.